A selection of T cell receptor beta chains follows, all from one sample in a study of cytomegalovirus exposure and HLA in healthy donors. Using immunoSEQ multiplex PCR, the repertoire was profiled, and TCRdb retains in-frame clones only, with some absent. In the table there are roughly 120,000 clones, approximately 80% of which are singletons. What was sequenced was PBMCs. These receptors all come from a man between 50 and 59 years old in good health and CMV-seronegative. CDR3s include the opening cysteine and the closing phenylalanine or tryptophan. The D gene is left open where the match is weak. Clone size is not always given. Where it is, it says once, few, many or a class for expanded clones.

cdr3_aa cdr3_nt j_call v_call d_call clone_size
CASSTGTANTGELFF TGTGCCAGCTCAACCGGGACAGCCAACACCGGGGAGCTGTTTTTT TRBJ2-2 TRBV18 TRBD1 -
CASGAGPARYEQYF TGTGCTAGTGGGGCGGGACCTGCCCGCTACGAGCAGTACTTC TRBJ2-7 TRBV12-5 - -
CASSSQGTTEAFF TGTGCCAGCAGCAGTCAGGGGACCACTGAAGCTTTCTTT TRBJ1-1 TRBV5-6 - -
CASSGSGGMITDTQYF TGTGCCAGCAGCGGTAGCGGGGGGATGATCACAGATACGCAGTATTTT TRBJ2-3 TRBV9 TRBD2 -
CASSKGLLYNEQFF TGTGCCAGCAGCAAGGGACTACTCTACAATGAGCAGTTCTTC TRBJ2-1 TRBV11-3 TRBD2 -
CASSPRQGQETQYF TGTGCCAGCAGCCCGAGACAGGGCCAAGAGACCCAGTACTTC TRBJ2-5 TRBV7-9 TRBD1 -
CASSQRGDPTITSGNTIYF TGCGCCAGCAGCCAAAGAGGAGATCCAACAATAACCTCTGGAAACACCATATATTTT TRBJ1-3 TRBV4-1 - -
CASGYSNRNIYNEQFF TGCGCCAGCGGATACAGCAACCGAAACATTTACAATGAGCAGTTCTTC TRBJ2-1 TRBV4-3 - -
CASSSPSGRAQMNTGELFF TGTGCCAGCAGCTCCCCTAGCGGGAGGGCCCAGATGAACACCGGGGAGCTGTTTTTT TRBJ2-2 TRBV7-9 TRBD2 -
CASSSLAQGSTQYF TGTGCCAGCAGCTCCCTGGCACAGGGAAGTACGCAGTATTTT TRBJ2-3 TRBV5-6 - -
CAIRAGNTEAFF TGTGCCATACGAGCGGGGAACACTGAAGCTTTCTTT TRBJ1-1 TRBV7-9 - -
CASSILGGRESNQPQHF TGTGCCAGTAGTATTCTGGGGGGGCGGGAGAGCAATCAGCCCCAGCATTTT TRBJ1-5 TRBV19 - -
CASSQGRQGSTDTQYF TGCGCCAGCAGCCAAGGCCGACAGGGGAGCACAGATACGCAGTATTTT TRBJ2-3 TRBV4-3 TRBD1 -
CASSFLEYEQYF TGTGCCAGCAGCTTTTTGGAGTACGAGCAGTACTTC TRBJ2-7 TRBV7-2 - -
CASSYLGEEKLFF TGTGCCAGCAGTTATTTAGGGGAAGAAAAACTGTTTTTT TRBJ1-4 TRBV6-5 - -
CASSRTGPQGYTF TGTGCCAGCAGTCGGACAGGGCCGCAAGGCTACACCTTC TRBJ1-2 TRBV6-5 TRBD1 -
CASSSHAGGVYEQYF TGTGCCAGCAGTTCCCACGCGGGAGGTGTTTACGAGCAGTACTTC TRBJ2-7 TRBV28 TRBD2 few
CASRTGDGYTF TGTGCCAGCAGGACAGGGGATGGCTACACCTTC TRBJ1-2 TRBV28 TRBD1 -
CASSLTRGLETQYF TGTGCCAGCAGCTTAACTAGAGGGCTAGAGACCCAGTACTTC TRBJ2-5 TRBV7-9 - -
CASSSFGGRETQYF TGTGCCAGCAGCTCCTTTGGAGGACGCGAGACCCAGTACTTC TRBJ2-5 TRBV7-2 - -
CASSPRGGMADTQYF TGTGCCAGCAGTCCCCGGGGGGGCATGGCAGATACGCAGTATTTT TRBJ2-3 TRBV27 TRBD2 -
CASSLVPPRTEYYEQYF TGTGCCAGCAGCTTGGTTCCCCCTCGGACAGAGTACTACGAGCAGTACTTC TRBJ2-7 TRBV5-8 - -
CASSQVPSRGQPQHF TGTGCCAGCAGCCAGGTACCCTCCAGGGGACAGCCCCAGCATTTT TRBJ1-5 TRBV5-8 - -
CSSSAGTGGRETQYF TGTTCCAGCAGTGCCGGGACAGGAGGCCGGGAGACCCAGTACTTC TRBJ2-5 TRBV6-1 TRBD1 once
CASSSVGGVNIQYF TGTGCCAGCAGTTCAGTCGGGGGAGTGAACATTCAGTACTTC TRBJ2-4 TRBV27 - -
CASSLVPSNEQFF TGTGCCAGCAGCTTAGTTCCCAGTAATGAGCAGTTCTTC TRBJ2-1 TRBV7-3 - -
CASSVRDSNEKLFF TGTGCCAGCAGCGTGCGGGACAGTAATGAAAAACTGTTTTTT TRBJ1-4 TRBV9 TRBD1 -
CAISLTLAQGDTQYF TGTGCCATCAGCCTGACACTAGCCCAAGGAGATACGCAGTATTTT TRBJ2-3 TRBV10-3 - -
CASSLRGPGLAGGEQYF TGTGCCAGCAGCTTAAGGGGGCCGGGACTAGCGGGAGGCGAGCAGTACTTC TRBJ2-7 TRBV7-2 TRBD2 -
CASSLGGTSGPWSTDTQYF TGTGCCAGCAGCTTAGGTGGGACTAGCGGGCCTTGGAGCACAGATACGCAGTATTTT TRBJ2-3 TRBV11-2 TRBD2 -